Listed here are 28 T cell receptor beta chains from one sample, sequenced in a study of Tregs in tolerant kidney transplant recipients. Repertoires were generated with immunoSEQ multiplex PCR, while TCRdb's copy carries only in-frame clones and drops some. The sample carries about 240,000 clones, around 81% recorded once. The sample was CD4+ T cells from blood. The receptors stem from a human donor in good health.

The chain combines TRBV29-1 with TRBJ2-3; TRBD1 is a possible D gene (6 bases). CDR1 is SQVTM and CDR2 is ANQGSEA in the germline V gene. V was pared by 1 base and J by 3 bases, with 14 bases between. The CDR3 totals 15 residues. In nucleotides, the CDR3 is TGCAGCGTTGAAGCAGGGGTCGACAGAACAGATACGCAGTATTTT. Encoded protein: CSVEAGVDRTDTQYF.

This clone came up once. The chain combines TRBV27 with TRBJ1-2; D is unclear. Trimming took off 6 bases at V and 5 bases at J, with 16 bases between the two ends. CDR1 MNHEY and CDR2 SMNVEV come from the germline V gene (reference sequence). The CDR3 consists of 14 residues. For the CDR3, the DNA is TGTGCCAGCAGCCATAGAGATCCAGGTTATGGCTACACCTTC. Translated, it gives CASSHRDPGYGYTF.

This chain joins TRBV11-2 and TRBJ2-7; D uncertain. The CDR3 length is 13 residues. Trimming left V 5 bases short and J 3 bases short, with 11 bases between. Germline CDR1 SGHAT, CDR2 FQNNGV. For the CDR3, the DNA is TGTGCCAGCAGCCAGAGTCGGTACTACGAGCAGTACTTC. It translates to CASSQSRYYEQYF.

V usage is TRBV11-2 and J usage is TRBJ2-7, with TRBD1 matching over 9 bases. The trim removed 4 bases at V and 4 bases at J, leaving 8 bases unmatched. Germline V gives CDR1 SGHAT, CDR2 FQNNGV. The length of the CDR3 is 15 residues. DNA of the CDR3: TGTGCCAGCAGCTCCGGACAGGGGAAAGGATACGAGCAGTACTTC. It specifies CASSSGQGKGYEQYF.

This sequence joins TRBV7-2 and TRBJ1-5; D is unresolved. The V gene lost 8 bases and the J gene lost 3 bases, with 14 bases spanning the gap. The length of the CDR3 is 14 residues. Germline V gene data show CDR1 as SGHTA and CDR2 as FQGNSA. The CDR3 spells CASAKIRDNQPQHF. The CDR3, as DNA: TGTGCCAGCGCCAAGATAAGAGACAATCAGCCCCAGCATTTT.

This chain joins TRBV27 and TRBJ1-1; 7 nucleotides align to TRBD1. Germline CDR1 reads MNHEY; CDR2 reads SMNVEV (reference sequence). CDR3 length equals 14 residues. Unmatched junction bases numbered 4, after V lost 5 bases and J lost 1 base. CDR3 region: CASSRRGWNTEAFF. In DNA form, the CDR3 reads TGTGCCAGCAGTCGCAGGGGGTGGAACACTGAAGCTTTCTTT.

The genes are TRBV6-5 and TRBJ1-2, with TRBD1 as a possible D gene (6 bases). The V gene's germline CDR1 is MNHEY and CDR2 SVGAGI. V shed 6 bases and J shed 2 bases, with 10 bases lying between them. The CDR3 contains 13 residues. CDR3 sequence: CASSPDRNYGYTF. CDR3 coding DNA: TGTGCCAGCAGCCCGGACAGAAACTATGGCTACACCTTC.

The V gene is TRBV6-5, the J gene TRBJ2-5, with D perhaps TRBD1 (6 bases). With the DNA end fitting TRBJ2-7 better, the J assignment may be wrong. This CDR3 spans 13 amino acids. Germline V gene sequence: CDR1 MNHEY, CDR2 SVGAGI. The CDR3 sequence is CASSPGRGGEQYF. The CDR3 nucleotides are TGTGCCAGCAGCCCAGGGAGAGGGGGCGAGCAGTACTTC.

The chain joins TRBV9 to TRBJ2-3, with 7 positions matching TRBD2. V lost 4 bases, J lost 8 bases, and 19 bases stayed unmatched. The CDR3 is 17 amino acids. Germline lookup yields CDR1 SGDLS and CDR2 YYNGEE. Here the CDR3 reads CASSPYGTTTPQSTQYF. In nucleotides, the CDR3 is TGTGCCAGCAGCCCATACGGGACTACAACCCCACAGAGTACGCAGTATTTT.

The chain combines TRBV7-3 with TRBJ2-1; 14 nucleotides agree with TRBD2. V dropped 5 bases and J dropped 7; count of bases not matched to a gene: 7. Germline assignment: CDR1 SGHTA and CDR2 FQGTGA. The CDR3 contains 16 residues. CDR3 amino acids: CASSLGTSGSQNEQFF. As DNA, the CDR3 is TGTGCCAGCAGCCTCGGGACTAGCGGGAGCCAAAATGAGCAGTTCTTC.

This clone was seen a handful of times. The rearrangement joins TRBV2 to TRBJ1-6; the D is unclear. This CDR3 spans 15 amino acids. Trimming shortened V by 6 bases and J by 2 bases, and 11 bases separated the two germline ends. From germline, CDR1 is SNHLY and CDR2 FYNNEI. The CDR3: CASSADGAYNSPLHF. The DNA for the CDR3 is TGTGCCAGCAGCGCTGACGGGGCCTATAATTCACCCCTCCACTTT.

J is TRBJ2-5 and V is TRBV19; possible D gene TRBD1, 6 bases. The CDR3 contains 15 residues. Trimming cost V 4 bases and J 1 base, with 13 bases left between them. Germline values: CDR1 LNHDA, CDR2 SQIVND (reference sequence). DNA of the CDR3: TGTGCCAGTAGTAAGAAGGACAGAACCCAAGAGACCCAGTACTTC. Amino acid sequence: CASSKKDRTQETQYF.

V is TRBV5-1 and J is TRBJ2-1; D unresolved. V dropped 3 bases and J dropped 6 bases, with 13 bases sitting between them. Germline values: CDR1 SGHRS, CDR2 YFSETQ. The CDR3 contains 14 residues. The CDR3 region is CASSSNRFPNEQFF. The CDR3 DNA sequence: TGCGCCAGCAGCTCGAATCGGTTCCCCAATGAGCAGTTCTTC.

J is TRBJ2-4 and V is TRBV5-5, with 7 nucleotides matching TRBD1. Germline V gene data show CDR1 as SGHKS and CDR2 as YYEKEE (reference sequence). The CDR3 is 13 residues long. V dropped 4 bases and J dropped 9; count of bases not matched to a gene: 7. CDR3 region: CASSGEGGGIQYF. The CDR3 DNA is TGTGCCAGCAGCGGCGAAGGGGGCGGCATTCAGTACTTC.

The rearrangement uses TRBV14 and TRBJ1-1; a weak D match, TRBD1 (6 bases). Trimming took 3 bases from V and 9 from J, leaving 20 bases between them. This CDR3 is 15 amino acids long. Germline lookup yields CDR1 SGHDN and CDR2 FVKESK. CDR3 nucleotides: TGTGCCAGCAGCCAGGCGTGGGACAAACAAACTAAAGCTTTCTTT. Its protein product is CASSQAWDKQTKAFF.

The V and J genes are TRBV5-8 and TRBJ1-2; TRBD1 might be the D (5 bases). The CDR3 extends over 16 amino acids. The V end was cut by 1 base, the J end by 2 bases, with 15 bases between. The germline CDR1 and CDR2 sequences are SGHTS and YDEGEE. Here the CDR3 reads CASSLRVGRANYGYTF. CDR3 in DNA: TGTGCCAGCAGCTTGAGAGTGGGACGGGCAAACTATGGCTACACCTTC.

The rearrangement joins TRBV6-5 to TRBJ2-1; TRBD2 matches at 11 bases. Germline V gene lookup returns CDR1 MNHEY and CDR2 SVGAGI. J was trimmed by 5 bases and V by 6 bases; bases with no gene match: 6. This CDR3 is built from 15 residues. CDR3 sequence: CASRYSGRADNEQFF. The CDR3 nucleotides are TGTGCCAGCAGGTATAGCGGGAGGGCCGACAATGAGCAGTTCTTC.

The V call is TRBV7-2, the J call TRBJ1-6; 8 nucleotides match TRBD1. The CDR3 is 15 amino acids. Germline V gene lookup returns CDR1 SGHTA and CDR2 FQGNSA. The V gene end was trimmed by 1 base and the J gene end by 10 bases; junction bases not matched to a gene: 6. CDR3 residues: CASSLGRRGLSPLHF. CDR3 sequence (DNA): TGTGCCAGCAGCTTAGGTCGCAGGGGGCTCTCACCCCTCCACTTT.

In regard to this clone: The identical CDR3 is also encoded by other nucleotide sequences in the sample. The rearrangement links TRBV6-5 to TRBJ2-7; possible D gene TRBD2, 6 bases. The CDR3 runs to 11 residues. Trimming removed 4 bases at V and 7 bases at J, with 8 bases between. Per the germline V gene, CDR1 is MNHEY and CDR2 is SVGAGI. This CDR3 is CASSFGGEQYF. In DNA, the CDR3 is TGTGCCAGCAGTTTTGGGGGGGAGCAGTACTTC.

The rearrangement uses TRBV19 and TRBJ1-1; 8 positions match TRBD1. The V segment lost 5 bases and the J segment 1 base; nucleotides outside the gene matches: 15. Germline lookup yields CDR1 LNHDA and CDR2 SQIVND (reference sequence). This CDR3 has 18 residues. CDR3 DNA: TGTGCCAGTAGTGTTCGGACAGGGTCTGTGGGGTCGAACACTGAAGCTTTCTTT. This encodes CASSVRTGSVGSNTEAFF.

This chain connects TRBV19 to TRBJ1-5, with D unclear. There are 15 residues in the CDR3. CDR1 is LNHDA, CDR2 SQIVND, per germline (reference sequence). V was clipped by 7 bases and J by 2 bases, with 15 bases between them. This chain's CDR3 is CASKEIPLGNQPQHF. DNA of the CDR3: TGTGCCAGTAAAGAGATTCCTCTCGGCAATCAGCCCCAGCATTTT.

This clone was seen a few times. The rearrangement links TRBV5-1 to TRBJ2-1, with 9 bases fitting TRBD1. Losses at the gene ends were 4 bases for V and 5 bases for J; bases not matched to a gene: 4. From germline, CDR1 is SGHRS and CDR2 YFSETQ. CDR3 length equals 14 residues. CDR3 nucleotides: TGCGCCAGCAGCGGGGACAGGGAGGACAATGAGCAGTTCTTC. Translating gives CASSGDREDNEQFF. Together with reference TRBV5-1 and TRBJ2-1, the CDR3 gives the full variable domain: KAGVTQTPRYLIKTRGQQVTLSCSPISGHRSVSWYQQTPGQGLQFLFEYFSETQRNKGNFPGRFSGRQFSNSRSEMNVSTLELGDSALYLCASSGDREDNEQFFGPGTRLTVL.

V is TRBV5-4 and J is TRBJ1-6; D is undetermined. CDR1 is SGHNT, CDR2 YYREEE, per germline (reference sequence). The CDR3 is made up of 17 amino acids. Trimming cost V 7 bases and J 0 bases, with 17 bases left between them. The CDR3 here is CASRRGTLSSYNSPLHF. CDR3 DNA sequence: TGTGCCAGCCGGCGAGGAACCTTAAGCTCCTATAATTCACCCCTCCACTTT. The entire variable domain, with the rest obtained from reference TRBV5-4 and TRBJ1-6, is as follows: ETGVTQSPTHLIKTRGQQVTLRCSSQSGHNTVSWYQQALGQGPQFIFQYYREEENGRGNFPPRFSGLQFPNYSSELNVNALELDDSALYLCASRRGTLSSYNSPLHFGNGTRLTVT.

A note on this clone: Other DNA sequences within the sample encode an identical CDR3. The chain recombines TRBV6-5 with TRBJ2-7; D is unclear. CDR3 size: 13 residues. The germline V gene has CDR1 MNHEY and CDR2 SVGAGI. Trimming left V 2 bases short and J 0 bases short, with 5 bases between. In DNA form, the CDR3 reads TGTGCCAGCAGTTACAGGCGCTCCTACGAGCAGTACTTC. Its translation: CASSYRRSYEQYF.

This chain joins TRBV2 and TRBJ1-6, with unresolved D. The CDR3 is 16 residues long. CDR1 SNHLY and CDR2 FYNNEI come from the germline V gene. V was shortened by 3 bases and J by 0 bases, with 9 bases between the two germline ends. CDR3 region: CASSDPGSSYNSPLHF. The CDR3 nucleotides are TGTGCCAGCAGTGATCCGGGGAGCTCCTATAATTCACCCCTCCACTTT.

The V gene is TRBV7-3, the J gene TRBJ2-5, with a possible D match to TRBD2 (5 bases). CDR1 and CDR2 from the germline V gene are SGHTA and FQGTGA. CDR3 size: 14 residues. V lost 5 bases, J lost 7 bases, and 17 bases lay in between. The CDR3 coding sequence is TGTGCCAGCAGCCCCACTAGGGATGGAGTGACCCAGTACTTC. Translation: CASSPTRDGVTQYF.

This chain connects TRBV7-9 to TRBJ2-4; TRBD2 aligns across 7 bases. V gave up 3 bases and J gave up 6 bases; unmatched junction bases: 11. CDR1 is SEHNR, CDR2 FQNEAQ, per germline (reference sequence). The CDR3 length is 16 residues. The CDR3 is CASSFGVLASPNIQYF. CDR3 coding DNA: TGTGCCAGCAGCTTTGGGGTACTAGCGTCCCCAAACATTCAGTACTTC.

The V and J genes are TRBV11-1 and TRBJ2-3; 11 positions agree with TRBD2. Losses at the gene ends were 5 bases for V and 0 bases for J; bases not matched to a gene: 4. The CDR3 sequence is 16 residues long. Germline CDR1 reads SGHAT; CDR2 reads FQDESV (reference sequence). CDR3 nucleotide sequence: TGTGCCAGCAGCCAACGACTAGCGGGAAGCACAGATACGCAGTATTTT. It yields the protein CASSQRLAGSTDTQYF.